This T cell receptor beta chain came from a study of T cell repertoires in cytomegalovirus infection. As for the study in general: Recently described HLA-C-restricted plus well-studied HLA-B-restricted CMV epitopes were used. The public TCR beta signatures pointed to both CMV infection and matching HLA type.

Comments on this clonotype: The antigen remains undetermined.

TCRdb reprocessed the reads via MiXCR and lists one record per CDR3 protein. The table lists about 350,000 distinct CDR3 sequences, about 35% of them singletons. Broader study findings: Clonotype analysis showed dominance of the ex vivo response by HLA-C-restricted CMV-specific TCR beta clonotypes. Using cumulative public TCR beta family frequency, the authors identified those who carried CMV together with the relevant HLA.

The V end lost 1 base, the J end lost 0 bases, and 5 bases lay between the germline ends. The CDR3 contains 14 residues. Germline V gene lookup returns CDR1 MDHEN and CDR2 SYDVKM. The rearrangement joins TRBV28 to TRBJ2-3; unclear D gene. The source was cultured PBMCs, collected from culture after CMV antigen stimulation. The receptor's source is a human donor in good health (CMV status not recorded). Some clones in this sample may be carry-over from other donors' samples. In nucleotides, the CDR3 is TGTGCCAGCAGTTTATTTTCCAGCACAGATACGCAGTATTTT. Protein: CASSLFSSTDTQYF.